These T cell receptor beta chains were read from a single sample in a study of blood T cell repertoires in COVID-19. The protocol was immunoSEQ multiplex PCR, while the TCRdb copy is restricted to in-frame clones and leaves out a portion. The table lists about 220,000 clones, around 84% of them singletons, with about 8.9% in the top ten. Source material: peripheral blood. These receptors all come from a man aged 45-65 years with active or convalescent COVID-19. The CDR3 runs from the conserved cysteine through the conserved F or W. D genes are given only for firm matches. The size of a clone is reported for some rows only, either as once, few or many, or as a class for expanded clones.

V gene	D gene	clone size	J gene	CDR3 DNA	CDR3 protein
TRBV10-3	NA	once	TRBJ1-5	TGTGCCATCAGTGAGGACAGCCATCAGCCCCAGCATTTT	CAISEDSHQPQHF
TRBV5-1	NA	NA	TRBJ1-2	TGCGCCAGCAGCTTTGGAGGGGGGGACTATGGCTACACCTTC	CASSFGGGDYGYTF
TRBV7-8	TRBD1	NA	TRBJ1-1	TGTGCCAGCAGCTTAGTAGGGGACAGGGGGGCCGTTAAAACAACTGAAGCTTTCTTT	CASSLVGDRGAVKTTEAFF
TRBV11-2	TRBD1	NA	TRBJ1-2	TGTGCCAGCAGCTTGGGGGACAGGGGTTATGGCTACACCTTC	CASSLGDRGYGYTF
TRBV5-6	NA	NA	TRBJ2-5	TGTGCCAGCAGCTCCCTCGGGACCCAGTACTTC	CASSSLGTQYF
TRBV6-5	NA	NA	TRBJ1-3	TGTGCCAGCAGATCGACAGGCCTTATTAGCACCATATATTTT	CASRSTGLISTIYF
TRBV6-2/TRBV6-3	NA	once	TRBJ2-7	TGTGCCAGCAGTTCTGTGGCTTACGAGCAGTACTTC	CASSSVAYEQYF
TRBV10-3	TRBD2	NA	TRBJ2-1	TGTGCCATCAGTGAGTCGCGGGGGAGCTCCTACAATGAGCAGTTCTTC	CAISESRGSSYNEQFF
TRBV2	NA	few	TRBJ1-2	TGTGCCAGCAGGACCGACAGCTATGGCTACACCTTC	CASRTDSYGYTF
TRBV6-4	NA	NA	TRBJ1-5	TGTGCCAGCAGTGACGTTCCAGGGATTAGTAGCAATCAGCCCCAGCATTTT	CASSDVPGISSNQPQHF
TRBV11-2	TRBD1	NA	TRBJ1-1	TGTGCCAGCAGCCCCCTTTCAGGACAGGGGATTAGGGAAGCTTTCTTT	CASSPLSGQGIREAFF
TRBV5-1	TRBD1	NA	TRBJ2-3	TGCGCCAGCAGCTCACAGGGGGCTGCAGATACGCAGTATTTT	CASSSQGAADTQYF
TRBV18	NA	NA	TRBJ2-7	TGTGCCAGCTCCCTCTTTCCAGCCTACGAGCAGTACTTC	CASSLFPAYEQYF
TRBV5-1	NA	once	TRBJ1-2	TGCGCCAGCAGCGTGGCAGGGCGGAATGGCTACACCTTC	CASSVAGRNGYTF
TRBV4-2	NA	NA	TRBJ2-3	TGTGCCAGCAGCCAAGATGCGAACAGGGCCGCCACAGATACGCAGTATTTT	CASSQDANRAATDTQYF
TRBV3-1/TRBV3-2	TRBD2	NA	TRBJ2-7	TGTGCCAGCACCTCCGTAGCGGGAGGGCCGCAAGAGCAGTACTTC	CASTSVAGGPQEQYF
TRBV6-2/TRBV6-3	TRBD2	NA	TRBJ2-3	TGTGCCAGCAGCCCCGGGACTAGCGGGAGTTCGCAGTATTTT	CASSPGTSGSSQYF
TRBV6-5	TRBD2	NA	TRBJ2-2	TGTGCCAGCACTAAACTAGCGGGGGATTCCGGGGAGCTGTTTTTT	CASTKLAGDSGELFF
TRBV20-1	TRBD2	few	TRBJ2-1	TGCAGTGCTAGTATCGCGGGGGGCTACTACAATGAGCAGTTCTTC	CSASIAGGYYNEQFF
TRBV5-1	NA	once	TRBJ2-3	TGCGCCAGCTACTATGCCCCCTCCGCTACAGATACGCAGTATTTT	CASYYAPSATDTQYF
TRBV25-1	NA	once	TRBJ1-2	TGTGCCAGCAGTAAGACCTCAAGGGGTAACTATGGCTACACCTTC	CASSKTSRGNYGYTF
TRBV24-1	NA	NA	TRBJ1-1	TGTGCCACCAGTGACCCTTCGACGGGAAACACTGAAGCTTTCTTT	CATSDPSTGNTEAFF
TRBV27	TRBD2	NA	TRBJ2-1	TGTGCCAGCAGTTTCCTAGCGGAGACCTACAATGAGCAGTTCTTC	CASSFLAETYNEQFF
TRBV5-1	NA	NA	TRBJ1-2	TGCGCCAGCAGCTTGGGCAGGGAAGGAATCGGCTACACCTTC	CASSLGREGIGYTF
TRBV6-5	NA	NA	TRBJ2-5	TGTGCCAGCAGATGGGGGCTAGGAGAGGAGACCCAGTACTTC	CASRWGLGEETQYF
TRBV6-5	NA	NA	TRBJ2-7	TGTGCCAGCATTGGCGGGGTGGACGAGCAGTACTTC	CASIGGVDEQYF
TRBV3-1/TRBV3-2	TRBD2	NA	TRBJ2-5	TGTGCCAGCAGTCTGCGGACTAGCGGACAAGAGACCCAGTACTTC	CASSLRTSGQETQYF
TRBV6-6	NA	NA	TRBJ1-5	TGTGCCAGCACCAGGGATCACCATAGCAATCAGCCCCAGCATTTT	CASTRDHHSNQPQHF
TRBV29-1	NA	NA	TRBJ1-2	TGCAGCGTTGAAGGGGTCGGGGGCTACACCTTC	CSVEGVGGYTF
TRBV3-1/TRBV3-2	TRBD1	NA	TRBJ2-5	TGTGCCAGCAGCCAATCAAACAGGGGGTCGGAAGAGACCCAGTACTTC	CASSQSNRGSEETQYF
TRBV30	NA	NA	TRBJ1-3	TGTGCCTGGAGTGTGACAATTGGAAACACCATATATTTT	CAWSVTIGNTIYF
TRBV6-1	NA	NA	TRBJ2-2	TGTGCCAGCAGTGAAGGACGATGGAGGAATCCCGGGGAGCTGTTTTTT	CASSEGRWRNPGELFF